This TCR beta chain is from a study of blood T cell repertoires in COVID-19. At the level of the study: The United States, Italy and Spain provided the acute and convalescent COVID-19 samples. In each case, the material was cDNA or gDNA derived from T cells, B-cell-depleted T cells, or PBMCs.

The length of the CDR3 is 16 residues. Germline V gene sequence: CDR1 SNHLY, CDR2 FYNNEI. With 2 bases clipped from V and 2 bases from J, the junction kept 6 bases outside the gene matches. Produced via immunoSEQ multiplex PCR; TCRdb's table is partial and in-frame only. The sample yields approximately 300,000 clones, roughly 90% seen once. The Seattle patients joined while their infection was active and were tracked longitudinally afterward. The sequence came from a young woman with COVID-19, enrolled during active disease. This chain uses TRBV2 with TRBJ2-3; TRBD1 matches at 8 bases. Sequenced input: peripheral blood. CDR3 nucleotides: TGTGCCAGCAGTGAAATAGGACAGGGATTCACAGATACGCAGTATTTT. The encoded protein is CASSEIGQGFTDTQYF.